The clone carrying this T cell receptor (beta chain) was observed a few times. The data derive from a study of blood T cell repertoires in COVID-19. Study background: Acute and convalescent COVID-19 specimens originated in the United States, Italy and Spain. From T cells, B-cell-depleted T cells, or PBMCs came the material, which was cDNA or gDNA.

The germline gives CDR1 SGHAT, CDR2 FQNNGV. The CDR3 sequence is 13 residues long. Trimming took 0 bases from V and 11 from J, leaving 13 bases between them. Authors' data handling: From reference gene primer amplification, estimates of nucleated cell counts were derived. Clones were sequenced by immunoSEQ multiplex PCR, and TCRdb holds only the in-frame ones, with some missing. That table supplies the V and J calls and clone size; D and trimming were determined from the DNA. The profile shows about 250,000 clones, 84% of them singletons. The sequenced sample consisted of peripheral blood. J is TRBJ1-1 and V is TRBV11-2; TRBD1 might be the D (6 bases). The receptor was derived from a man aged 50 to 59 with acute or convalescent COVID-19. Here the CDR3 DNA reads TGTGCCAGCAGCTTAGATGGGGGCCGGGCGGCTTTCTTT. Translation gives CASSLDGGRAAFF. Supplemented by reference TRBV11-2 and TRBJ1-1, the full variable domain reads EAGVAQSPRYKIIEKRQSVAFWCNPISGHATLYWYQQILGQGPKLLIQFQNNGVVDDSQLPKDRFSAERLKGVDSTLKIQPAKLEDSAVYLCASSLDGGRAAFFGQGTRLTVV.